This TCR beta chain was found in a study of blood T cell repertoires in COVID-19. Study-level information: COVID-19 samples, acute and convalescent, were from the United States, Italy and Spain.

The CDR3 runs to 15 residues. Germline CDR1 SGHKS, CDR2 YYEKEE (reference sequence). V was clipped by 4 bases and J by 6 bases, with 14 bases between them. In the source study's methods: The authors estimated nucleated cell counts from reference gene primer amplification. Assay: immunoSEQ multiplex PCR; the TCRdb copy retains only in-frame clones and omits some. That table furnishes V, J and clone size, whereas the DNA furnished D and trimming. Among about 85,000 clones listed, approximately 79% were seen once. In its sample, this clone was seen once. The chain has TRBV5-5 and TRBJ1-6; D not certain. This TCR was sampled from a man aged 65-85 years with acute or convalescent COVID-19. Specimen: peripheral blood. CDR3: CASSPGREINSPLHF. DNA for the CDR3: TGTGCCAGCAGCCCCGGGCGGGAAATTAATTCACCCCTCCACTTT.